Each of the 12 T cell receptor beta chains below was sequenced from the same sample in a study of cytomegalovirus exposure and HLA in healthy donors. The PCR ran on 60 Vbeta and 13 Jbeta primers. The method was immunoSEQ multiplex PCR; TCRdb's version includes in-frame clones alone and lacks a portion of them. The table lists 100,000 to 150,000 clones, over 60% of them singletons. Sequencing was carried out using PBMCs. The receptors come from a man aged 50 to 60 in good health and CMV-seronegative.

The chain joins TRBV13 to TRBJ2-1; 11 bases match TRBD2. V lost 5 bases and J lost 12; bases outside the gene matches: 12. This CDR3 is built from 15 residues. CDR1 is PRHDT, CDR2 FYEKMQ, per germline (reference sequence). In DNA, the CDR3 is TGTGCCAGCAGCAATAGCGGGGGGGGACGCCATGTGCAGTTCTTC. Protein sequence: CASSNSGGGRHVQFF.

The J gene is TRBJ1-1, the V gene TRBV7-6; D remains ambiguous. Germline assignment: CDR1 SGHVS and CDR2 FNYEAQ. Trimming removed 2 bases at V and 1 base at J, with 14 bases between. This CDR3 spans 16 amino acids. CDR3: CASSLSLENGNTEAFF. The CDR3 nucleotides read TGTGCCAGCAGCTTATCTCTGGAGAATGGGAACACTGAAGCTTTCTTT.

The V gene is TRBV7-7, the J gene TRBJ2-3; 7 bases map to TRBD1. CDR1 is SSHAT, CDR2 FNYEAQ, per germline (reference sequence). There are 14 residues in the CDR3. The trim removed 1 base at V and 6 bases at J, leaving 4 bases unmatched. This CDR3 is CASSLDRDSDTQYF. In nucleotides, the CDR3 is TGTGCCAGCAGCTTAGACAGGGACAGCGATACGCAGTATTTT.

The CDR3 sequence: CASSLDGVGANVLTF. CDR3 DNA: TGTGCCAGCAGCTTAGACGGGGTCGGGGCCAACGTCCTGACTTTC. This rearrangement joins TRBV11-2 to TRBJ2-6; D may be TRBD2 (5 bases). The V and J ends lost 0 bases and 4 bases respectively, with 7 bases between them. CDR3 length equals 15 residues. Germline V gives CDR1 SGHAT, CDR2 FQNNGV.

The chain couples TRBV4-1 to TRBJ1-6, with no clear D. Trimming took off 0 bases at V and 3 bases at J, with 6 bases between the two ends. The germline CDR1 and CDR2 sequences are MGHRA and YSYEKL. This CDR3 contains 15 residues. The CDR3 here is CASSQDSYYNSPLHF. The CDR3 nucleotides are TGCGCCAGCAGCCAAGACAGTTACTATAATTCACCCCTCCACTTT.

The V gene is TRBV5-5, the J gene TRBJ2-2; D remains ambiguous. CDR3 length: 14 residues. V shed 1 base and J shed 7 bases, with 11 bases lying between them. Germline V gives CDR1 SGHKS, CDR2 YYEKEE (reference sequence). This CDR3 is CASSLKGGVGELFF. In DNA form, the CDR3 reads TGTGCCAGCAGCTTGAAAGGCGGTGTCGGGGAGCTGTTTTTT.

CDR3 region: CASSLALRANTGELFF. Written as DNA, the CDR3 is TGTGCCAGCAGCTTGGCCCTACGAGCGAACACCGGGGAGCTGTTTTTT. This rearrangement joins TRBV5-4 to TRBJ2-2, with D hard to call. The ends were cut back, 0 bases at V and 0 bases at J, with 9 bases in the middle. Germline V gene sequence: CDR1 SGHNT, CDR2 YYREEE (reference sequence). The CDR3 length is 16 residues.

The genes are TRBV2 and TRBJ2-3; D is perhaps TRBD1 (6 bases). From germline, CDR1 is SNHLY and CDR2 FYNNEI. Deletions cut 2 bases from V and 2 bases from J, with 14 bases between. There are 16 residues in the CDR3. This chain's CDR3 is CASSEPQGSPTDTQYF. CDR3 sequence (DNA): TGTGCCAGCAGTGAACCGCAGGGGTCCCCCACAGATACGCAGTATTTT.

This sequence joins TRBV11-2 and TRBJ1-1; D unresolved. With 5 bases removed from V and 4 bases from J, the gap between germline ends came to 14 bases. The CDR3 is 14 residues long. Germline CDR1 SGHAT, CDR2 FQNNGV. The CDR3 coding sequence is TGTGCCAGCAGCCCTGCGGGTGGTATCACTGAAGCTTTCTTT. It is translated as CASSPAGGITEAFF.

This clone was seen just once. The chain recombines TRBV19 with TRBJ1-5; 8 nucleotides align to TRBD1. This CDR3 region has 14 residues. The V gene end was trimmed by 3 bases and the J gene end by 5 bases; junction bases not matched to a gene: 3. The germline V gene has CDR1 LNHDA and CDR2 SQIVND (reference sequence). The CDR3 DNA sequence: TGTGCCAGTAGTATCGGACAGGGAGATCAGCCCCAGCATTTT. Amino acid sequence: CASSIGQGDQPQHF.

The chain recombines TRBV30 with TRBJ2-5; 9 bases map to TRBD2. This CDR3 contains 14 residues. With V trimmed by 3 bases and J by 5 bases, 7 bases remained unmatched. The germline V gene has CDR1 GTSNPN and CDR2 SVGIG (reference sequence). CDR3 sequence (DNA): TGTGCCTGGAGGCGCGGGGGGGCGCATGAGACCCAGTACTTC. Its protein product is CAWRRGGAHETQYF.

The sample holds a few counts of this clone. This rearrangement joins TRBV19 to TRBJ1-5; TRBD1 might be the D (5 bases). Germline CDR1 reads LNHDA; CDR2 reads SQIVND (reference sequence). V was clipped by 6 bases and J by 3 bases, with 15 bases between them. This CDR3 region has 15 residues. The CDR3 coding sequence is TGTGCCAGTAGAGCCCACCGGGACTTCAATCAGCCCCAGCATTTT. Its protein product is CASRAHRDFNQPQHF. The whole variable domain, filled in from reference TRBV19 and TRBJ1-5, reads DGGITQSPKYLFRKEGQNVTLSCEQNLNHDAMYWYRQDPGQGLRLIYYSQIVNDFQKGDIAEGYSVSREKKESFPLTVTSAQKNPTAFYLCASRAHRDFNQPQHFGDGTRLSIL.